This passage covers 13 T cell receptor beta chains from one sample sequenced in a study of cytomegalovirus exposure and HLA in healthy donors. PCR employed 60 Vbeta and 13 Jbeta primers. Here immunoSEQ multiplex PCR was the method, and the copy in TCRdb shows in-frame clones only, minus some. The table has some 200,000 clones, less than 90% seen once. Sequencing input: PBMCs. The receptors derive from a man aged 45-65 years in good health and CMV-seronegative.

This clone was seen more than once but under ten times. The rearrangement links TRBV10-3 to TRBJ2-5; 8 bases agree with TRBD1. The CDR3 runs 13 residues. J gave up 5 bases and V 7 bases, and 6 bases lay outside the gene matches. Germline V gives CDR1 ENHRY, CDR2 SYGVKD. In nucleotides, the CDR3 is TGTGCCATCAAGCCGACAGGGGACGAGACCCAGTACTTC. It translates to CAIKPTGDETQYF.

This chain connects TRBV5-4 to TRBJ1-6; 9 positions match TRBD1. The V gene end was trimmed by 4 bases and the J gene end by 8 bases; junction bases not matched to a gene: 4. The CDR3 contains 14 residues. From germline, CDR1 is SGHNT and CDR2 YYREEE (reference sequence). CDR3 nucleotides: TGTGCCAGCAGCCGGGACAGGGCAGATTCACCCCTCCACTTT. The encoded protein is CASSRDRADSPLHF.

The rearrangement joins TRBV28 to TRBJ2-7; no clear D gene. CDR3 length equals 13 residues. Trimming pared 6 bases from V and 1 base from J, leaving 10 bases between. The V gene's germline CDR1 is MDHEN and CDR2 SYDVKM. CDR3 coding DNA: TGTGCCAGCAGCTTGACAAATTCCTACGAGCAGTACTTC. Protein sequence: CASSLTNSYEQYF.

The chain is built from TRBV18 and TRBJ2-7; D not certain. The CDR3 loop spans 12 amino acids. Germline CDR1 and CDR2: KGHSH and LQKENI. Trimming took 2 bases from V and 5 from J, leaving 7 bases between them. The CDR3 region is CASSPAGDEQYF. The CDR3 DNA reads TGTGCCAGCTCACCAGCAGGCGACGAGCAGTACTTC. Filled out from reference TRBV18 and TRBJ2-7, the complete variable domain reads NAGVMQNPRHLVRRRGQEARLRCSPMKGHSHVYWYRQLPEEGLKFMVYLQKENIIDESGMPKERFSAEFPKEGPSILRIQQVVRGDSAAYFCASSPAGDEQYFGPGTRLTVT.

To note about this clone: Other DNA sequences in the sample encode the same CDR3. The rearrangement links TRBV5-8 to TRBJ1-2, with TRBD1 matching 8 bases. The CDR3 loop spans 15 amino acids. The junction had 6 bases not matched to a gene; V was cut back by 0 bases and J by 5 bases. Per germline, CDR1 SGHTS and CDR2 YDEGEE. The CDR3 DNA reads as TGTGCCAGCAGCTTGGCCGTTCAGGGGGCTTATGGCTACACCTTC. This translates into CASSLAVQGAYGYTF.

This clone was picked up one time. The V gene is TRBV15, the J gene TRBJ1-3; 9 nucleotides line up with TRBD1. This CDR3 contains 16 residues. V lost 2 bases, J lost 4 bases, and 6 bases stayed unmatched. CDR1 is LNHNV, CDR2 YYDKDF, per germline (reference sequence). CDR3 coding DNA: TGTGCCACCAGCAGACCACAGGGGGCGCGGGGAAACACCATATATTTT. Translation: CATSRPQGARGNTIYF.

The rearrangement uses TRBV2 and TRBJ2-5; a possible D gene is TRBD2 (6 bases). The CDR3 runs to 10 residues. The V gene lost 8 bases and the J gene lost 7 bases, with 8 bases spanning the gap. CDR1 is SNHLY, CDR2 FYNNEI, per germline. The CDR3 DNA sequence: TGTGCCAGCCTGCGGGGGACCCAGTACTTC. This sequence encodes CASLRGTQYF.

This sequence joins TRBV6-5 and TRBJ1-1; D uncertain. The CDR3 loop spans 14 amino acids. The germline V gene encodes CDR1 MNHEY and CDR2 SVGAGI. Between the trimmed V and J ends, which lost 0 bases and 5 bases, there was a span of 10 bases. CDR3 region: CASSYSRRETEAFF. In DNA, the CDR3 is TGTGCCAGCAGTTACTCGAGGAGGGAGACTGAAGCTTTCTTT.

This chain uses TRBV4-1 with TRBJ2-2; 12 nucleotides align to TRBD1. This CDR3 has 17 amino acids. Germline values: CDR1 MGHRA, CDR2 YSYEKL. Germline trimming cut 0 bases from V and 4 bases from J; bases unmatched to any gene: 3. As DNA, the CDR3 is TGCGCCAGCAGCCAAGAGGGACAGGGGGCGGTCACCGGGGAGCTGTTTTTT. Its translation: CASSQEGQGAVTGELFF.

CDR3 loop: CASRPPGQVNSPLHF. CDR3 in DNA: TGTGCCAGCAGACCACCGGGACAGGTCAATTCACCCCTCCACTTT. The chain couples TRBV6-1 to TRBJ1-6; 8 nucleotides align to TRBD1. J lost 7 bases, V lost 6 bases, and 8 bases had no gene match. The germline gives CDR1 MNHNS, CDR2 SASEGT. The CDR3 has 15 residues.

The chain's CDR3 is CASSYFGTGSYEQYF. The CDR3 nucleotides are TGTGCCAGCAGTTACTTTGGGACAGGCTCCTACGAGCAGTACTTC. The rearrangement links TRBV6-6 to TRBJ2-7; TRBD1 matches at 8 bases. The CDR3 contains 15 residues. Germline CDR1 MNHNY, CDR2 SVGAGI (reference sequence). Unmatched junction bases numbered 2, after V lost 1 base and J lost 0 bases.

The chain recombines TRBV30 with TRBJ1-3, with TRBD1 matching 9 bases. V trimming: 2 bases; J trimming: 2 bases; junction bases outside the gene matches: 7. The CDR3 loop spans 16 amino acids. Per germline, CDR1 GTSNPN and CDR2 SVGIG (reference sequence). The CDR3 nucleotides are TGTGCCTGGAGTCCTCTGGGACAGGGAACTGGAAACACCATATATTTT. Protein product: CAWSPLGQGTGNTIYF.

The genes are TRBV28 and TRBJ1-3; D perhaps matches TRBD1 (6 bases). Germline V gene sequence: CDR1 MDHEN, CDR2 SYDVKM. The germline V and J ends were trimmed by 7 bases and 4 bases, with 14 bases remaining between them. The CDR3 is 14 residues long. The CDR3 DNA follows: TGTGCCAGCATGAGGGGGGGGACCGGAAACACCATATATTTT. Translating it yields CASMRGGTGNTIYF.